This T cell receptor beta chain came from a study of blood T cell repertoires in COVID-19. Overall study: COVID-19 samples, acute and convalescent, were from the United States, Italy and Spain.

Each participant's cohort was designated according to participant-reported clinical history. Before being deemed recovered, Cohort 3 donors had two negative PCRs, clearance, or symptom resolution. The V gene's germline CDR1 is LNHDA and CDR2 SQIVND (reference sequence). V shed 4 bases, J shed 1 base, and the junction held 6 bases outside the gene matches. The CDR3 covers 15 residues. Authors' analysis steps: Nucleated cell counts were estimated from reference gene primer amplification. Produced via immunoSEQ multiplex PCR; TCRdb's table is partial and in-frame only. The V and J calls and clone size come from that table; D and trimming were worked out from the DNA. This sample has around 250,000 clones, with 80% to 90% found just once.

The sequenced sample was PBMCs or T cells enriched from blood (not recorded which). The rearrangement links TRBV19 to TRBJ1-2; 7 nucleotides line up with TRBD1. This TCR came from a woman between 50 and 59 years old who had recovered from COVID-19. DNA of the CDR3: TGTGCCAGTAGTACCGGACAGGCCGTTAACTATGGCTACACCTTC. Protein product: CASSTGQAVNYGYTF. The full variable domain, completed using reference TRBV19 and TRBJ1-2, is DGGITQSPKYLFRKEGQNVTLSCEQNLNHDAMYWYRQDPGQGLRLIYYSQIVNDFQKGDIAEGYSVSREKKESFPLTVTSAQKNPTAFYLCASSTGQAVNYGYTFGSGTRLTVV.